The 11 T cell receptor beta chains listed next were all sequenced from one sample in a study of OX40 agonist ivuxolimab in advanced cancers. Sequenced by immunoSEQ multiplex PCR; TCRdb stores in-frame clones only, minus some. In the table there are 55,000 to 75,000 clones, 85% of which are singletons. Sample: CD4+ or CD8+ T cells sorted from blood, taken in a trial of the OX40 agonist ivuxolimab. Receptors originate from an adult with an advanced solid tumor such as melanoma, head and neck, liver or kidney cancer.

In its sample, this clone was seen once. The V gene is TRBV29-1, the J gene TRBJ2-1; a weak D match, TRBD2 (6 bases). The CDR3 sequence is 11 residues long. Deletions cut 7 bases from V and 9 bases from J, with 13 bases between. Germline V lookup: CDR1 SQVTM, CDR2 ANQGSEA. The CDR3 loop reads CSGRLVSEQFF. DNA for the CDR3: TGCAGCGGGAGACTAGTCTCTGAGCAGTTCTTC.

This clone was picked up one time. The CDR3 nucleotides read TGTGCCAGCAGCCCTACTAGCGGGGGGGCCAATGAGCAGTTCTTC. Its translation is CASSPTSGGANEQFF. The rearrangement uses TRBV11-2 and TRBJ2-1; 13 bases match TRBD2. Germline V gene lookup returns CDR1 SGHAT and CDR2 FQNNGV. The trim removed 5 bases at V and 6 bases at J, leaving 4 bases unmatched. The CDR3 loop spans 15 amino acids.

This chain links TRBV5-1 with TRBJ1-6; perhaps TRBD1 as D (5 bases). V shed 5 bases and J shed 7 bases, with 13 bases lying between them. CDR1 is SGHRS and CDR2 is YFSETQ in the germline V gene. This CDR3 region has 14 residues. The CDR3 DNA follows: TGCGCCAGCAGGGCCGGGACTTTGAATTCACCCCTCCACTTT. It yields the protein CASRAGTLNSPLHF.

This clone is medium-sized within its sample. V is TRBV7-2 and J is TRBJ1-1, with no clear D. From germline, CDR1 is SGHTA and CDR2 FQGNSA. The CDR3 is made up of 11 amino acids. V lost 3 bases, J lost 9 bases, and 8 bases lay in between. Here the CDR3 reads CASSLTRQAFF. The CDR3 region has the DNA TGTGCCAGCAGCTTGACACGACAAGCTTTCTTT.

This rearrangement joins TRBV7-6 to TRBJ1-2; no firm D call. Trimming stripped 4 bases from V and 4 bases from J, with 7 bases between. The CDR3 runs to 12 residues. Germline CDR1 SGHVS, CDR2 FNYEAQ. The chain's CDR3 is CASSSGLYGYTF. Here the CDR3 DNA reads TGTGCCAGCAGCTCAGGACTCTATGGCTACACCTTC.

The chain joins TRBV5-3 to TRBJ2-7; 9 bases line up with TRBD1. TRBV5-3 has ORF status, its function being uncertain. J lost 4 bases, V lost 8 bases, and 10 bases had no gene match. CDR3 length: 14 amino acids. CDR3 nucleotide sequence: TGTGCCAGCAGCCGCGGGACAGGGAGATACGAGCAGTACTTC. This sequence encodes CASSRGTGRYEQYF.

The gene calls are TRBV30 and TRBJ1-3; no clear D. The V end lost 2 bases, the J end lost 4 bases, and 12 bases lay between the germline ends. The CDR3 covers 14 residues. CDR1 is GTSNPN, CDR2 SVGIG, per germline (reference sequence). CDR3 coding DNA: TGTGCCTGGAGTACCTGGCGGAACGGAAACACCATATATTTT. It encodes CAWSTWRNGNTIYF. The variable domain in full, completed from reference TRBV30 and TRBJ1-3, reads SQTIHQWPATLVQPVGSPLSLECTVEGTSNPNLYWYRQAAGRGLQLLFYSVGIGQISSEVPQNLSASRPQDRQFILSSKKLLLSDSGFYLCAWSTWRNGNTIYFGEGSWLTVV.

The V gene is TRBV7-9, the J gene TRBJ1-1; no reliable D call. The CDR3 covers 13 residues. Trimming took off 6 bases at V and 8 bases at J, with 16 bases between the two ends. The germline gives CDR1 SEHNR, CDR2 FQNEAQ (reference sequence). The CDR3 region is CASRQSTASEAFF. CDR3 DNA sequence: TGTGCCAGCAGACAGAGTACCGCCTCAGAAGCTTTCTTT. Combining the CDR3 with reference TRBV7-9 and TRBJ1-1 gives the whole variable domain DTGVSQNPRHKITKRGQNVTFRCDPISEHNRLYWYRQTLGQGPEFLTYFQNEAQLEKSRLLSDRFSAERPKGSFSTLEIQRTEQGDSAMYLCASRQSTASEAFFGQGTRLTVV.

This clone appeared a single time. The V gene is TRBV14, the J gene TRBJ2-3; 12 nucleotides match TRBD2. Looked up from germline, CDR1 is SGHDN and CDR2 is FVKESK. The ends lost 1 base at V and 7 bases at J; junction bases unmatched: 6. The CDR3 is made up of 16 amino acids. The CDR3 loop is CASSQGLAGAGYTQYF. In DNA, the CDR3 is TGTGCCAGCAGCCAAGGACTAGCGGGGGCCGGGTATACGCAGTATTTT.

The rearrangement links TRBV6-1 to TRBJ1-1; D call uncertain. The V end was cut by 4 bases, the J end by 2 bases, with 8 bases between. The germline V gene has CDR1 MNHNS and CDR2 SASEGT. This CDR3 has 13 amino acids. The CDR3 DNA sequence: TGTGCCAGCAGTGCGGGTTTCAACACTGAAGCTTTCTTT. Translating gives CASSAGFNTEAFF.

The rearrangement links TRBV29-1 to TRBJ2-7; D not certain. The V end was cut by 3 bases, the J end by 1 base, with 10 bases between. CDR1 is SQVTM and CDR2 is ANQGSEA in the germline V gene. The CDR3 loop spans 13 amino acids. CDR3 nucleotide sequence: TGCAGCGTTGAGGGCGAAGGGTCCTACGAGCAGTACTTC. Encoded protein: CSVEGEGSYEQYF.